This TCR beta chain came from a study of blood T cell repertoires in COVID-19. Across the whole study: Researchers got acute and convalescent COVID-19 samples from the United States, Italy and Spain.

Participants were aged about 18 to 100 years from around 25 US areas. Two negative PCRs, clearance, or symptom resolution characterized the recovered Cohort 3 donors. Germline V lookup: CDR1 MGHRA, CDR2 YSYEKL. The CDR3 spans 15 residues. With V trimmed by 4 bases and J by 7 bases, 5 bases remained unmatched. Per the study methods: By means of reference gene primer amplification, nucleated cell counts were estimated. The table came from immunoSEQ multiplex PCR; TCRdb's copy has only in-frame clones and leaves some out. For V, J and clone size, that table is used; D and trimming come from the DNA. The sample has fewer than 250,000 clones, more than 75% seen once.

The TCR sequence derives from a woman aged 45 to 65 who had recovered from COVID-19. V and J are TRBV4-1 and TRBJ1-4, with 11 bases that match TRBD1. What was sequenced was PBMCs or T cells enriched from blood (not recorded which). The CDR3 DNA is TGCGCCAGCAGCCCTAGGACAGGGGGCATTGAAAAACTGTTTTTT. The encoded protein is CASSPRTGGIEKLFF.